The rows below give T cell receptor beta chains drawn from one sample of a study of cytomegalovirus exposure and HLA in healthy donors. Profiling relied on immunoSEQ multiplex PCR, and the TCRdb table lists in-frame clones only, not all of them. This table holds 200,000 to 250,000 clones, around 73% found once. The specimen sequenced was PBMCs. The receptors shown here come from a male donor in good health and CMV-seronegative. The CDR3 runs from the conserved cysteine through the conserved F or W. D genes are given only for firm matches. Only some rows state a clone size, as once, few, many or a class for expanded clones.

>TRBV5-1|TRBD2|NA|TRBJ2-1
CASSLAGTWTRSEHEQFF
TGCGCCAGCAGCCTGGCCGGGACCTGGACTAGGTCGGAACATGAGCAGTTCTTC
>TRBV9|NA|once|TRBJ2-2
CASSVDTGVMYTGELFF
TGTGCCAGCAGCGTAGATACGGGAGTTATGTACACCGGGGAGCTGTTTTTT
>TRBV5-6|TRBD1|NA|TRBJ2-1
CASSSPTGGAYNEQFF
TGTGCCAGCAGCTCACCGACAGGGGGGGCATACAATGAGCAGTTCTTC
>TRBV19|NA|NA|TRBJ2-2
CASSMKGKYTGELFF
TGTGCCAGTAGTATGAAGGGGAAGTACACCGGGGAGCTGTTTTTT
>TRBV5-1|TRBD2|NA|TRBJ2-1
CASSLGLAGTYYNEQFF
TGCGCCAGCAGCTTGGGACTAGCGGGAACCTACTACAATGAGCAGTTCTTC
>TRBV19|NA|NA|TRBJ1-3
CASSMQGSGNTIYF
TGTGCCAGTAGTATGCAGGGAAGTGGAAACACCATATATTTT
>TRBV25-1|NA|NA|TRBJ2-7
CASSEFNRVYEQYF
TGTGCCAGCAGTGAATTTAACAGGGTCTACGAGCAGTACTTC
>TRBV5-5|TRBD1|few|TRBJ1-5
CASSLKWDRDAYSNQPQHF
TGTGCCAGCAGCTTGAAATGGGACAGGGACGCTTATAGCAATCAGCCCCAGCATTTT
>TRBV2|NA|NA|TRBJ2-7
CASVENTYEQYF
TGTGCCAGCGTCGAGAATACCTACGAGCAGTACTTC
>TRBV27|TRBD1|NA|TRBJ1-1
CASSPLGGQGLNTEAFF
TGTGCCAGCAGCCCCTTGGGGGGACAGGGGTTGAACACTGAAGCTTTCTTT
>TRBV11-2|TRBD2|NA|TRBJ2-5
CASSPTSLQETQYF
TGTGCCAGCAGCCCGACTAGCCTACAAGAGACCCAGTACTTC
>TRBV4-2|TRBD1|NA|TRBJ1-1
CASSHTGTVMNTEAFF
TGTGCCAGCAGCCACACCGGGACAGTGATGAACACTGAAGCTTTCTTT
>TRBV9|TRBD1|NA|TRBJ2-7
CASSAPGGCYEQYF
TGTGCCAGCAGCGCACCAGGGGGCTGCTACGAGCAGTACTTC
>TRBV19|TRBD1|NA|TRBJ1-1
CASSIRTGGWAFF
TGTGCCAGTAGTATACGGACAGGGGGTTGGGCTTTCTTT
>TRBV29-1|TRBD1|NA|TRBJ1-4
CSVEGQGGPDEKLFF
TGCAGCGTCGAGGGACAGGGGGGCCCCGATGAAAAACTGTTTTTT
>TRBV19|TRBD1|once|TRBJ1-2
CASSPTGGYGYTF
TGTGCCAGTAGTCCGACAGGGGGCTATGGCTACACCTTC
>TRBV9|TRBD1|NA|TRBJ1-1
CASSGRTGDTEAFF
TGTGCCAGCAGCGGCCGGACAGGGGACACTGAAGCTTTCTTT
>TRBV21-1|NA|NA|TRBJ2-2
CASSIGLGLAGKISSGELFF
TGTGCCAGCAGCATCGGGTTGGGACTAGCGGGAAAGATTAGTAGCGGGGAGCTGTTTTTT
>TRBV7-9|TRBD1|NA|TRBJ1-6
CASSADRGRIHSPLHF
TGTGCCAGCAGCGCGGACAGGGGGCGCATCCATTCACCCCTCCACTTT
>TRBV14|TRBD2|NA|TRBJ2-3
CASSQPGLGTDTQYF
TGTGCCAGCAGTCAACCGGGACTAGGTACAGATACGCAGTATTTT
>TRBV27|NA|NA|TRBJ1-5
CASSLSVGQPQHF
TGTGCCAGCAGTTTATCGGTGGGCCAGCCCCAGCATTTT
>TRBV27|TRBD1|NA|TRBJ2-2
CASTRSGTGITGELFF
TGTGCCAGCACCCGTTCCGGGACAGGGATCACCGGGGAGCTGTTTTTT
>TRBV6-6|TRBD1|few|TRBJ1-5
CASSLGQGASNQPQHF
TGTGCCAGCAGTCTGGGACAGGGGGCCTCTAATCAGCCCCAGCATTTT
>TRBV7-2|NA|NA|TRBJ2-7
CASSLNPRTTVYEQYF
TGTGCCAGCAGCTTAAATCCGAGGACTACCGTCTACGAGCAGTACTTC
>TRBV28|NA|NA|TRBJ1-1
CASSLLSGGAFF
TGTGCCAGCAGTTTATTGTCGGGGGGAGCTTTCTTT